This entry lists 32 T cell receptor beta chains sequenced from one sample in a study of cytomegalovirus exposure and HLA in healthy donors. Amplification used 60 Vbeta primers and 13 Jbeta primers. Clones were sequenced by immunoSEQ multiplex PCR, and TCRdb holds only the in-frame ones, with some missing. This sample carries tens of thousands of clones, roughly 80% of them seen once, and the ten largest clones take around 21%. Sequences were obtained from PBMCs. These receptors were taken from a woman between 35 and 50 years old in good health and CMV-seropositive.

The chain recombines TRBV30 with TRBJ2-1; D possibly corresponds to TRBD2 (6 bases). The CDR3 runs to 13 residues. Germline V gene sequence: CDR1 GTSNPN, CDR2 SVGIG (reference sequence). Trimming removed 5 bases from V and 6 bases from J, with 14 bases in between. DNA of the CDR3: TGTGCCTGGGACATAGGAGGGCCCAATGAGCAGTTCTTC. The encoded protein is CAWDIGGPNEQFF.

This clone has more than one count but fewer than ten. J is TRBJ2-7 and V is TRBV29-1; TRBD1 matches 8 bases. V lost 5 bases to trimming and J lost 7 bases; unmatched junction nucleotides: 7. The CDR3 is made up of 12 amino acids. The germline gives CDR1 SQVTM, CDR2 ANQGSEA. DNA for the CDR3: TGCAGCGTTCGGCAGGGGGCGGGGGAGCAGTACTTC. Amino acids: CSVRQGAGEQYF.

V is TRBV2 and J is TRBJ2-2; a weak D match, TRBD2 (6 bases). Germline CDR1 and CDR2: SNHLY and FYNNEI. Trimming removed 2 bases at V and 4 bases at J, with 11 bases between. The CDR3 has 15 residues. The CDR3 DNA follows: TGTGCCAGCAGTGAATATCAGGGAGGCACCGGGGAGCTGTTTTTT. Translated, it gives CASSEYQGGTGELFF.

This chain links TRBV5-4 with TRBJ2-7; 13 bases agree with TRBD2. CDR3 size: 15 residues. V was clipped by 5 bases and J by 2 bases; unmatched bases: 4. CDR1 and CDR2 (germline): SGHNT, YYREEE (reference sequence). DNA of the CDR3: TGTGCCAGCAGTCGTGGGACTAGCGGGGCCTACGAGCAGTACTTC. The encoded protein is CASSRGTSGAYEQYF.

The chain has TRBV27 and TRBJ2-3, with no clear D. This CDR3 is 13 amino acids long. Per the germline V gene, CDR1 is MNHEY and CDR2 is SMNVEV (reference sequence). V dropped 5 bases and J dropped 0 bases, with 6 bases sitting between them. Here the CDR3 reads CASSLQSTDTQYF. Here the CDR3 DNA reads TGTGCCAGCAGTCTCCAGAGCACAGATACGCAGTATTTT.

The chain employs TRBV18 and TRBJ1-2, with 8 bases fitting TRBD1. The germline CDR1 and CDR2 sequences are KGHSH and LQKENI. V lost 6 bases and J lost 3; bases outside the gene matches: 9. The CDR3 covers 15 residues. The CDR3 spells CASSLDRGEHYGYTF. CDR3 bases: TGTGCCAGCTCCCTCGACAGGGGCGAACACTATGGCTACACCTTC.

This clone was detected once. This rearrangement joins TRBV4-1 to TRBJ2-1; D is unresolved. Per the germline V gene, CDR1 is MGHRA and CDR2 is YSYEKL. The V and J ends lost 1 base and 4 bases respectively, with 8 bases between them. The CDR3 totals 14 residues. The CDR3 protein is CASSQVGLYNEQFF. The CDR3 DNA reads as TGCGCCAGCAGCCAAGTGGGCCTATACAATGAGCAGTTCTTC.

J is TRBJ1-5 and V is TRBV6-1; tentatively, D is TRBD1 (5 bases). The CDR3 runs 13 residues. Germline-derived CDR1 and CDR2 are MNHNS and SASEGT. The V gene lost 8 bases and the J gene lost 2 bases, with 10 bases spanning the gap. Here the CDR3 reads CASSGTGNQPQHF. CDR3 nucleotides: TGTGCCAGCTCCGGGACTGGCAATCAGCCCCAGCATTTT.

The chain combines TRBV7-9 with TRBJ1-4; 9 bases align to TRBD1. Trimming removed 5 bases from V and 7 bases from J; junction bases left unmatched: 8. Per germline, CDR1 SEHNR and CDR2 FQNEAQ (reference sequence). This CDR3 region has 15 residues. The CDR3 nucleotides are TGTGCCAGCAGCCTATTCACAGGGGGCGGTGAAAAACTGTTTTTT. Translation gives CASSLFTGGGEKLFF.

The chain recombines TRBV5-8 with TRBJ2-1; D unclear. This CDR3 is 15 amino acids long. Trimming took off 3 bases at V and 6 bases at J, with 16 bases between the two ends. CDR1 is SGHTS and CDR2 is YDEGEE in the germline V gene. The CDR3 loop is CASSSGHWPTNEQFF. Here the CDR3 DNA reads TGTGCCAGCAGCTCAGGCCACTGGCCAACCAATGAGCAGTTCTTC.

The chain carries TRBV6-1 and TRBJ1-5; no firm D call. Between the trimmed V and J ends, which lost 0 bases and 9 bases, there was a span of 9 bases. This CDR3 comprises 13 residues. Per the germline V gene, CDR1 is MNHNS and CDR2 is SASEGT. The DNA of the CDR3 is TGTGCCAGCAGTGAAGCGCTTCGGGGGCCCCAGCATTTT. It specifies CASSEALRGPQHF.

This clone was seen once. V gene TRBV6-6 combines with J gene TRBJ1-1, with 7 bases aligning to TRBD1. The CDR3 has 14 amino acids. CDR1 MNHNY and CDR2 SVGAGI come from the germline V gene (reference sequence). The V gene end was trimmed by 4 bases and the J gene end by 0 bases; junction bases not matched to a gene: 2. The CDR3 DNA sequence: TGTGCCAGCAGTTTCGACAGGGTGAACACTGAAGCTTTCTTT. It translates to CASSFDRVNTEAFF.

The gene calls are TRBV6-1 and TRBJ2-3; D unresolved. The germline V and J ends were trimmed by 2 bases and 4 bases, with 7 bases remaining between them. Germline V gives CDR1 MNHNS, CDR2 SASEGT. The CDR3 is 13 amino acids. In nucleotides, the CDR3 is TGTGCCAGCAGTGAATATTTTGCAGATACGCAGTATTTT. As protein: CASSEYFADTQYF.

The gene calls are TRBV29-1 and TRBJ1-2; D remains ambiguous. Germline V gives CDR1 SQVTM, CDR2 ANQGSEA. The length of the CDR3 is 10 residues. The germline V and J ends were trimmed by 4 bases and 8 bases, with 8 bases remaining between them. The CDR3 region has the DNA TGCAGCGTTGGGATGGAGGGCTACACCTTC. Its protein product is CSVGMEGYTF.

The gene calls are TRBV28 and TRBJ1-2; 11 bases are shared with TRBD1. The CDR3 is 15 amino acids. The V segment lost 2 bases and the J segment 6 bases; nucleotides outside the gene matches: 5. The V gene's germline CDR1 is MDHEN and CDR2 SYDVKM. The DNA for the CDR3 is TGTGCCAGCAGTTTAGTGGGACAGGGGGGGAATGGCTACACCTTC. It specifies CASSLVGQGGNGYTF.

CDR3 sequence: CASSLSSVGANEQYF. The DNA of the CDR3 is TGCGCCAGCAGCTTGTCCTCAGTGGGGGCGAACGAGCAGTACTTC. The rearrangement uses TRBV5-1 and TRBJ2-7; a weak D match, TRBD1 (6 bases). With 1 base removed from V and 5 bases from J, the gap between germline ends came to 16 bases. Germline CDR1 reads SGHRS; CDR2 reads YFSETQ. CDR3 length: 15 residues. Based on the CDR3 plus reference TRBV5-1 and TRBJ2-7, the full variable domain is KAGVTQTPRYLIKTRGQQVTLSCSPISGHRSVSWYQQTPGQGLQFLFEYFSETQRNKGNFPGRFSGRQFSNSRSEMNVSTLELGDSALYLCASSLSSVGANEQYFGPGTRLTVT.

The chain joins TRBV30 to TRBJ2-7, with D possibly matching TRBD1 (6 bases). The CDR3 runs 13 residues. Germline V gene sequence: CDR1 GTSNPN, CDR2 SVGIG (reference sequence). Trimming removed 4 bases from V and 3 bases from J, with 13 bases in between. CDR3 in amino acids: CAWTSTGNYEQYF. For the CDR3, the DNA is TGTGCCTGGACCTCGACAGGCAACTACGAGCAGTACTTC.

This chain connects TRBV5-5 to TRBJ2-7, with TRBD1 as a possible D gene (5 bases). Germline loops: CDR1 SGHKS, CDR2 YYEKEE (reference sequence). The CDR3 totals 14 residues. Trimming took off 2 bases at V and 3 bases at J, with 12 bases between the two ends. CDR3 loop: CASSLWAGNYEQYF. In DNA form, the CDR3 reads TGTGCCAGCAGCTTATGGGCAGGGAACTACGAGCAGTACTTC.

This clone was recorded a few times. The chain couples TRBV18 to TRBJ2-7; 9 positions agree with TRBD1. V dropped 4 bases and J dropped 5; count of bases not matched to a gene: 12. This CDR3 is built from 16 residues. Germline V lookup: CDR1 KGHSH, CDR2 LQKENI. The CDR3 here is CASSRTTGGMLDEQYF. The CDR3 coding sequence is TGTGCCAGCTCACGCACAACAGGGGGCATGTTGGACGAGCAGTACTTC.

This clone has just one count. This chain links TRBV18 with TRBJ2-7; the match to TRBD2 covers 9 bases. The V and J ends lost 0 bases and 5 bases, in that order; junction bases with no gene match: 5. The CDR3 contains 15 residues. Germline V gives CDR1 KGHSH, CDR2 LQKENI. CDR3 region: CASSPPAGGPNEQYF. The CDR3 DNA follows: TGTGCCAGCTCACCACCGGCGGGAGGGCCTAACGAGCAGTACTTC.

The chain uses TRBV19 and TRBJ2-1; 9 positions agree with TRBD1. This CDR3 has 15 residues. Germline CDR1 and CDR2: LNHDA and SQIVND (reference sequence). V lost 8 bases to trimming and J lost 4 bases; unmatched junction nucleotides: 9. Written as DNA, the CDR3 is TGTGCCAGTTCTTCCCGGGACAGGGAGTACAATGAGCAGTTCTTC. It yields the protein CASSSRDREYNEQFF.

The gene calls are TRBV2 and TRBJ2-6; TRBD1 is a possible D gene (6 bases). The CDR3 extends over 22 amino acids. Trimming cost V 5 bases and J 0 bases, with 29 bases left between them. In germline, CDR1 is SNHLY, CDR2 FYNNEI. CDR3 sequence (DNA): TGTGCCAGCAGTATCATGTTAGGCCAAAGTAGGACAGCCTTCTCTGGGGCCAACGTCCTGACTTTC. Protein sequence: CASSIMLGQSRTAFSGANVLTF.

This clone showed up just a few times. The chain recombines TRBV4-1 with TRBJ2-7; 11 bases line up with TRBD2. Germline CDR1 and CDR2: MGHRA and YSYEKL. V trimming: 0 bases; J trimming: 2 bases; junction bases outside the gene matches: 9. This CDR3 spans 18 amino acids. In DNA form, the CDR3 reads TGCGCCAGCAGCCAAGACGACTTCCTAGCGGGAGGTGCCTACGAGCAGTACTTC. This encodes CASSQDDFLAGGAYEQYF.

The genes are TRBV6-6 and TRBJ2-1; 8 bases match TRBD2. Germline V gene data show CDR1 as MNHNY and CDR2 as SVGAGI (reference sequence). This CDR3 contains 14 residues. CDR3: CASTPGGQLNEQFF. The CDR3 coding sequence is TGTGCGTCGACCCCGGGGGGGCAGCTCAATGAGCAGTTCTTC.

The chain joins TRBV12-2 to TRBJ1-1; TRBD1, the D gene given by the table, was not confirmed from the DNA. TRBV12-2 is a pseudogene locus. The CDR3 runs to 16 residues. CDR3 sequence: CASRLGGGDRGAEAFF. The CDR3 DNA reads TGTGCAAGTCGCTTAGGGGGCGGGGACAGGGGGGCTGAAGCTTTCTTT.

The gene calls are TRBV10-1 and TRBJ1-2; D gene unclear. This CDR3 spans 13 amino acids. The V and J ends lost 11 bases and 13 bases respectively, with 26 bases between them. Germline V gene sequence: CDR1 WNHNN, CDR2 SYGVQD (reference sequence). The CDR3 coding sequence is TGCGCCGGAAGAGCGGAGCGCTTGAGTCGGGCCACCTTC. It encodes CAGRAERLSRATF.

The chain joins TRBV28 to TRBJ1-2; D remains unclear. With 3 bases removed from V and 8 bases from J, the gap between germline ends came to 16 bases. The CDR3 is 14 residues long. CDR1 and CDR2 from the germline V gene are MDHEN and SYDVKM. CDR3 protein: CASSFQVSVRGYTF. The CDR3 DNA follows: TGTGCCAGCAGTTTTCAAGTTAGCGTGAGGGGCTACACCTTC.

The chain is built from TRBV5-4 and TRBJ2-7; perhaps TRBD2 as D (6 bases). The length of the CDR3 is 15 residues. Germline V gives CDR1 SGHNT, CDR2 YYREEE (reference sequence). V was pared by 4 bases and J by 0 bases, with 14 bases between. The CDR3 spells CASSPGERASYEQYF. The CDR3 DNA sequence: TGTGCCAGCAGCCCCGGCGAGCGGGCCTCCTACGAGCAGTACTTC. The variable domain in full, completed from reference TRBV5-4 and TRBJ2-7, reads ETGVTQSPTHLIKTRGQQVTLRCSSQSGHNTVSWYQQALGQGPQFIFQYYREEENGRGNFPPRFSGLQFPNYSSELNVNALELDDSALYLCASSPGERASYEQYFGPGTRLTVT.

This sequence joins TRBV5-1 and TRBJ2-2, with a possible D match to TRBD1 (6 bases). Deletions cut 2 bases from V and 5 bases from J, with 22 bases between. CDR1 is SGHRS, CDR2 YFSETQ, per germline. The CDR3 has 18 amino acids. CDR3 bases: TGCGCCAGCAGCTTAGGAGGTAGGGGACAACTGAGGACCGGGGAGCTGTTTTTT. Its translation is CASSLGGRGQLRTGELFF.

The J gene is TRBJ2-2, the V gene TRBV6-1, with D possibly matching TRBD1 (7 bases). Looked up from germline, CDR1 is MNHNS and CDR2 is SASEGT. The CDR3 extends over 14 amino acids. V was trimmed by 7 bases and J by 2 bases, leaving 11 bases between them. The CDR3: CASTQGGNTGELFF. The CDR3, as DNA: TGTGCCAGCACCCAGGGGGGCAACACCGGGGAGCTGTTTTTT.

This chain joins TRBV5-6 and TRBJ1-1; D perhaps matches TRBD1 (5 bases). The germline V gene encodes CDR1 SGHDT and CDR2 YYEEEE. The CDR3 extends over 17 amino acids. The V end lost 0 bases, the J end lost 5 bases, and 20 bases lay between the germline ends. The CDR3 nucleotides are TGTGCCAGCAGCTTGGCGGCAGGTTGGGGGGGAGGGACTGAAGCTTTCTTT. It specifies CASSLAAGWGGGTEAFF. Looking up the rest from reference TRBV5-6 and TRBJ1-1 gives the full variable domain: DAGVTQSPTHLIKTRGQQVTLRCSPKSGHDTVSWYQQALGQGPQFIFQYYEEEERQRGNFPDRFSGHQFPNYSSELNVNALLLGDSALYLCASSLAAGWGGGTEAFFGQGTRLTVV.

The chain has TRBV6-1 and TRBJ1-1, with no clear D. This CDR3 comprises 13 residues. V dropped 7 bases and J dropped 4 bases, with 13 bases sitting between them. Germline V gives CDR1 MNHNS, CDR2 SASEGT. CDR3 bases: TGTGCCAGCAAGGAGGGTATAGTCACTGAAGCTTTCTTT. Its protein is CASKEGIVTEAFF.